This section outlines one TCR beta chain sequence together with its context. Original handling: Quality scores were absent from the junction-only immunoSEQ sequences, so filtering differed. TCRdb's copy holds only in-frame clones and misses some; the assay was immunoSEQ multiplex PCR. The V and J calls and clone size are taken from that table; D and trimming were inferred from the DNA. The table includes millions of clones, about 95% detected once. These data originate in a study of shared clonotypes between healthy human individuals. Study details: Each donor's CD4 naive and CD4 memory cells filled three plates apiece, CD8 naive two, and CD8 memory one.

Naive CD8 cells lacked CD45RO, underwent positive selection for CCR7 and left out terminally differentiated effector memory CD45RA+ cells. V was pared by 4 bases and J by 0 bases, with 7 bases of the junction left unmatched. Germline V gene sequence: CDR1 SGDLS, CDR2 YYNGEE. The CDR3 sequence is 16 residues long. The receptor comes from a man aged 18 to 29 in good health. Sequenced input: naive CD8+ T cells sorted from blood. J is TRBJ1-2 and V is TRBV9, with TRBD1 matching over 9 bases. The CDR3 DNA is TGTGCCAGCAGCTCGCGTGGGACAGGGACTAACTATGGCTACACCTTC. Its translation is CASSSRGTGTNYGYTF. Full variable domain (outside the CDR3, taken from reference TRBV9 and TRBJ1-2): DSGVTQTPKHLITATGQRVTLRCSPRSGDLSVYWYQQSLDQGLQFLIQYYNGEERAKGNILERFSAQQFPDLHSELNLSSLELGDSALYFCASSSRGTGTNYGYTFGSGTRLTVV.